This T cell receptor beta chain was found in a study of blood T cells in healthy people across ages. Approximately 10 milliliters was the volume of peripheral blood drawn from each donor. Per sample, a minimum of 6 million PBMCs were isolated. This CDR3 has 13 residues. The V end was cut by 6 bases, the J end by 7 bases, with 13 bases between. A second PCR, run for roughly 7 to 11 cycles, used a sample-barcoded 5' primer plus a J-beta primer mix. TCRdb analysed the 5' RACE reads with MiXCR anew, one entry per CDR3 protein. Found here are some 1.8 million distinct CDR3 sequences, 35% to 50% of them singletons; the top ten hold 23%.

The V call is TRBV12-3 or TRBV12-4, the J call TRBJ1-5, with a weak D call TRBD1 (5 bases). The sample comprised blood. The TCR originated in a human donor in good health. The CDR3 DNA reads TGTGCCAGCAGCCCCGGGGCGGGACAGCCCCAGCATTTT. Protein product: CASSPGAGQPQHF.